The 24 T cell receptor beta chains listed next were all sequenced from one sample in a study of regulatory and conventional T cells in breast cancer. MiXCR was run by TCRdb on the PCR reads, yielding one entry per CDR3 protein. The sample includes about 9,600 distinct CDR3 sequences, roughly 34% of them seen just once. What was sequenced was conventional T cells from blood. Source of these receptors: a male donor in good health.

There are a few counts of this clonotype. V and J are TRBV27 and TRBJ1-5; 12 bases are a match to TRBD1. From germline, CDR1 is MNHEY and CDR2 SMNVEV (reference sequence). This CDR3 comprises 17 residues. The V and J ends lost 2 bases and 2 bases, in that order; junction bases with no gene match: 4. Here the CDR3 DNA reads TGTGCCAGCAGTTTAAGGGACAGGGGGCCGCGCAATCAGCCCCAGCATTTT. Its translation: CASSLRDRGPRNQPQHF.

Only one count was recorded for this clonotype. This may be a read error, as it is one base from a much larger clone. J is TRBJ1-5 and V is TRBV2; no definite D call. V lost 6 bases, J lost 3 bases, and 9 bases lay in between. Germline V CDR1 and CDR2: SNHLY, FYNNEI. The CDR3 loop spans 13 amino acids. CDR3: CASSLVINQPQHF. The CDR3 region has the DNA TGTGCCAGCAGCTTAGTGATCAATCAGCCCCAGCATTTT.

This chain joins TRBV20-1 and TRBJ2-5; 10 bases are shared with TRBD2. This CDR3 comprises 13 residues. Trimming removed 6 bases from V and 5 bases from J; junction bases left unmatched: 6. Germline loops: CDR1 DFQATT, CDR2 SNEGSKA (reference sequence). CDR3 DNA sequence: TGCAGTGCGAGGACTAGCGGCCGGGAGACCCAGTACTTC. It translates to CSARTSGRETQYF.

This clonotype was seen at least ten times. This chain links TRBV18 with TRBJ2-3; D ambiguous. This CDR3 is built from 13 residues. V was pared by 2 bases and J by 1 base, with 4 bases between. Looked up from germline, CDR1 is KGHSH and CDR2 is LQKENI. CDR3 bases: TGTGCCAGCTCACCAGGGGGCACAGATACGCAGTATTTT. This encodes CASSPGGTDTQYF.

The sample holds a few counts of this clonotype. The chain recombines TRBV7-9 with TRBJ2-3; the match to TRBD2 covers 7 bases. Germline V lookup: CDR1 SEHNR, CDR2 FQNEAQ (reference sequence). The CDR3 has 14 amino acids. Germline trimming cut 3 bases from V and 1 base from J; bases unmatched to any gene: 1. The CDR3 nucleotides are TGTGCCAGCAGCTTTAGCGGGCGCACAGATACGCAGTATTTT. This encodes CASSFSGRTDTQYF.

This clonotype was observed a single time. At one of its ends the junction is not consistent with the germline gene, which may arise from a read error. This chain connects TRBV6-5 to TRBJ1-5, with a weak D call TRBD1 (5 bases). The CDR3 length is 13 residues. CDR1 and CDR2 from the germline V gene are MNHEY and SVGAGI. The CDR3 reads CASSWGGDQPQRF. The DNA of the CDR3 is TGTGCCAGCAGTTGGGGAGGGGACCAGCCCCAGCGTTTT.

The rearrangement uses TRBV12-3 or TRBV12-4 and TRBJ2-7; 8 nucleotides match TRBD1. The CDR3 consists of 13 residues. V was pared by 5 bases and J by 2 bases, with 2 bases of the junction left unmatched. CDR3 amino acids: CASSPDRAYEQYF. The DNA of the CDR3 is TGTGCCAGCAGTCCGGACAGGGCCTACGAGCAGTACTTC.

In its sample, this clonotype was seen a few times. The rearrangement joins TRBV20-1 to TRBJ2-1, with 7 bases matching TRBD2. This CDR3 spans 16 amino acids. CDR1 DFQATT and CDR2 SNEGSKA come from the germline V gene (reference sequence). V shed 2 bases and J 5 bases; nucleotides not matched to a gene: 12. The CDR3 coding sequence is TGCAGTGCTAGAAAGTGGGAGGGGACTCGCAACAATGAGCAGTTCTTC. Its protein product is CSARKWEGTRNNEQFF.

The chain combines TRBV29-1 with TRBJ1-1; D unclear. V dropped 7 bases and J dropped 1 base, with 7 bases sitting between them. There are 11 residues in the CDR3. In germline, CDR1 is SQVTM, CDR2 ANQGSEA. CDR3 DNA sequence: TGCAGCGACAACAAGAACACTGAAGCTTTCTTT. This gives the protein CSDNKNTEAFF.

This clonotype is medium-sized (0.01 to 0.1%) by share. V is TRBV12-3 or TRBV12-4 and J is TRBJ2-7; D is ambiguous. The CDR3 is 12 amino acids. The V gene lost 3 bases and the J gene lost 3 bases, with 6 bases spanning the gap. The CDR3 region is CASSFWGYEQYF. CDR3 DNA: TGTGCCAGCAGTTTCTGGGGCTACGAGCAGTACTTC.

This clonotype showed up just a few times. A much larger clone lies one base from this, so it may be a read error. The chain is built from TRBV5-1 and TRBJ2-2; a weak D match, TRBD2 (7 bases). The CDR3 loop spans 15 amino acids. Germline assignment: CDR1 SGHRS and CDR2 YFSETQ. For the CDR3, the DNA is TGCGCCAGCAGCCTGAGGGGGGGGAACCCCGGGGAGCTGTTTTTT. Protein product: CASSLRGGNPGELFF. The variable domain in full, with the rest retrieved from reference TRBV5-1 and TRBJ2-2, is KAGVTQTPRYLIKTRGQQVTLSCSPISGHRSVSWYQQTPGQGLQFLFEYFSETQRNKGNFPGRFSGRQFSNSRSEMNVSTLELGDSALYLCASSLRGGNPGELFFGEGSRLTVL.

The gene calls are TRBV7-8 and TRBJ1-2; no firm D call. The CDR3 totals 19 residues. V gave up 0 bases and J gave up 5 bases, with 25 bases separating them. Per the germline V gene, CDR1 is SGHVS and CDR2 is FQNEAQ. CDR3 sequence reads: CASSLARFRTSTRGYGYTF. The CDR3 DNA reads as TGTGCCAGCAGCTTAGCGCGTTTTAGGACGTCGACCCGAGGATATGGCTACACCTTC.

This clonotype was observed a handful of times. The chain combines TRBV7-2 with TRBJ1-1; the D gene is possibly TRBD1 (5 bases). The CDR3 is made up of 14 amino acids. V lost 5 bases to trimming and J lost 5 bases, with 15 bases between them. The V gene's germline CDR1 is SGHTA and CDR2 FQGNSA. CDR3 coding DNA: TGTGCCAGCAGCCCGATGAGGGGCTATACTGAAGCTTTCTTT. Amino acids: CASSPMRGYTEAFF.

The rearrangement joins TRBV5-1 to TRBJ2-3; TRBD2 is a possible D gene (6 bases). Germline values: CDR1 SGHRS, CDR2 YFSETQ. Trimming removed 7 bases from V and 0 bases from J, with 15 bases in between. This CDR3 comprises 15 residues. As DNA, the CDR3 is TGCGCCAGCGGCCTCCAGCGGGCTAGCACAGATACGCAGTATTTT. It specifies CASGLQRASTDTQYF.

Only a few counts were recorded for this clonotype. J is TRBJ2-1 and V is TRBV12-3 or TRBV12-4; TRBD1 is a possible D gene (6 bases). Trimming pared 5 bases from V and 6 bases from J, leaving 14 bases between. The CDR3 totals 14 residues. The CDR3 DNA sequence: TGTGCCAGCAGTACTACCGCAGGGGTCAATGAGCAGTTCTTC. It codes for CASSTTAGVNEQFF.

This clonotype was seen ten or more times. The chain uses TRBV7-8 and TRBJ2-7; TRBD1 aligns across 8 bases. CDR1 and CDR2 from the germline V gene are SGHVS and FQNEAQ. The CDR3 loop spans 15 amino acids. J lost 7 bases, V lost 4 bases, and 12 bases had no gene match. DNA of the CDR3: TGTGCCAGCAGCTCGCGGGACAGGTCGTTCCGGGAGCAGTACTTC. This codes for CASSSRDRSFREQYF.

Comments on this clonotype: A much larger clone differs from this one at a single base, so this may be a read error. This chain connects TRBV5-1 to TRBJ2-3; 13 bases align to TRBD2. There are 13 residues in the CDR3. CDR1 and CDR2 (germline): SGHRS, YFSETQ. CDR3 nucleotide sequence: TGCGCCAACGGGACTAGCGGGACAGATACGCGGTATTTT. This sequence encodes CANGTSGTDTRYF.

The CDR3, as DNA: TGCAGTGCTCGCGACAGGGCGGGCAATCAGCCCCAGCATTTT. Translated, it gives CSARDRAGNQPQHF. The chain recombines TRBV20-1 with TRBJ1-5, with TRBD1 identical over 7 bases. In germline, CDR1 is DFQATT, CDR2 SNEGSKA (reference sequence). CDR3 length equals 14 residues. V was clipped by 5 bases and J by 2 bases; unmatched bases: 6.

This clonotype is labeled as medium-sized. This sequence joins TRBV2 and TRBJ2-7, with 10 bases identical to TRBD1. J lost 5 bases, V lost 7 bases, and 5 bases had no gene match. The CDR3 has 13 amino acids. The germline gives CDR1 SNHLY, CDR2 FYNNEI. The CDR3 spells CASNRDRGHEQYF. In nucleotides, the CDR3 is TGTGCCAGCAATAGGGACAGGGGCCACGAGCAGTACTTC. The complete variable domain, with remaining parts taken from reference TRBV2 and TRBJ2-7, reads EPEVTQTPSHQVTQMGQEVILRCVPISNHLYFYWYRQILGQKVEFLVSFYNNEISEKSEIFDDQFSVERPDGSNFTLKIRSTKLEDSAMYFCASNRDRGHEQYFGPGTRLTVT.

This clonotype has only a few counts. V is TRBV7-9 and J is TRBJ2-7, with TRBD1 as a possible D gene (6 bases). CDR1 and CDR2 (germline): SEHNR, FQNEAQ (reference sequence). Between the trimmed V and J ends, which lost 5 bases and 7 bases, there was a span of 18 bases. The CDR3 consists of 14 residues. This chain's CDR3 is CASSAVPGAGEQYF. The DNA of the CDR3 is TGTGCCAGCAGCGCCGTGCCAGGGGCAGGGGAGCAGTACTTC.

In regard to this clonotype: The CDR3 ends on some other residue instead of the conserved phenylalanine or tryptophan, so this is likely a read error. The chain combines TRBV30 with TRBJ1-1, with TRBD1 identical over 8 bases. The CDR3 is 12 amino acids. The V gene's germline CDR1 is GTSNPN and CDR2 SVGIG (reference sequence). V lost 0 bases, J lost 9 bases, and 3 bases stayed unmatched. CDR3 region: CAWSVGDRKAFL. CDR3 bases: TGTGCCTGGAGTGTAGGGGACAGGAAAGCTTTCCTT.

The CDR3 protein is CASSWKANYGYTF. The CDR3 region has the DNA TGTGCCAGCAGTTGGAAGGCTAACTATGGCTACACCTTC. J is TRBJ1-2 and V is TRBV28; no clear D gene. Germline V CDR1 and CDR2: MDHEN, SYDVKM. V was clipped by 4 bases and J by 0 bases, with 6 bases between them. The CDR3 length is 13 residues.

This chain links TRBV5-1 with TRBJ1-1, with 9 positions matching TRBD1. The CDR3 runs to 15 residues. Germline V gene data show CDR1 as SGHRS and CDR2 as YFSETQ. J lost 2 bases, V lost 5 bases, and 7 bases had no gene match. The CDR3 DNA reads TGCGCCAGCAGTAGGACAGGGGATACTAACACTGAAGCTTTCTTT. Protein product: CASSRTGDTNTEAFF.

The gene calls are TRBV20-1 and TRBJ1-5; 9 nucleotides agree with TRBD1. V was pared by 6 bases and J by 3 bases, with 6 bases of the junction left unmatched. Germline V lookup: CDR1 DFQATT, CDR2 SNEGSKA (reference sequence). This CDR3 is built from 14 residues. The CDR3 DNA reads TGCAGTGCAACCACAGGGGGCAACAATCAGCCCCAGCATTTT. Encoded protein: CSATTGGNNQPQHF.